The clone carrying this TCR beta chain was recorded many times. The antigen is unknown. The sample originates from a study of OX40 agonist ivuxolimab in advanced cancers. Produced via immunoSEQ multiplex PCR; TCRdb's table is partial and in-frame only. The repertoire holds fewer than 20,000 clones, with about 81% as singletons. Study-wide results and limits: Averaging showed that CD8+ T cells had more expanded clones than CD4+ did.

The J segment lost 4 bases and the V segment lost 5 bases, leaving 10 bases of the junction unmatched. The CDR3 contains 15 residues. Germline V lookup: CDR1 SEHNR, CDR2 FQNEAQ (reference sequence). The sequence derives from an adult with an advanced solid tumor such as melanoma, head and neck, liver or kidney cancer. The chain couples TRBV7-9 to TRBJ1-2, with TRBD1 identical over 7 bases. Sample: CD4+ or CD8+ T cells sorted from blood, taken in a trial of the OX40 agonist ivuxolimab. CDR3 nucleotide sequence: TGTGCCAGCAGCGGGGACCGGGACAGACTCTATGGCTACACCTTC. Encoded protein: CASSGDRDRLYGYTF.